The rows below give T cell receptor beta chains drawn from one sample of a study of CD8+ T cells in alopecia areata. Libraries were prepared by immunoSEQ multiplex PCR; TCRdb keeps only in-frame clonotypes and omits some of them. The sample shows roughly 250,000 clones, less than 80% of them seen only once. This specimen was CD4+ T cells sorted from blood, taken at week 0. These receptors were obtained from a human donor with alopecia areata. CDR3s include the opening cysteine and the closing phenylalanine or tryptophan. A D gene is named only where the DNA matches it firmly. The listing skips clone size in some rows; elsewhere it reads once, few, many or a size class.

TRBV7-9	NA	TRBJ2-5	TRBD1	CASSLGTGKETQYF	TGTGCCAGCAGCTTGGGGACAGGGAAAGAGACCCAGTACTTC
TRBV5-4	NA	TRBJ2-4	TRBD1	CASSEKTGEDIQYF	TGTGCCAGCAGCGAAAAGACAGGGGAAGACATTCAGTACTTC
TRBV5-1	NA	TRBJ2-5	TRBD2	CASSLVPSGGQETQYF	TGCGCCAGCAGCTTGGTACCTAGCGGGGGGCAAGAGACCCAGTACTTC
TRBV5-1	NA	TRBJ1-1	NA	CASSLTQGTEAFF	TGCGCCAGCAGCTTGACCCAGGGCACTGAAGCTTTCTTT
TRBV5-1	few	TRBJ2-7	TRBD1	CASSLEGQNYEQYF	TGCGCCAGCAGCTTGGAGGGACAGAATTACGAGCAGTACTTC
TRBV25-1	NA	TRBJ2-6	NA	CASGLSGANVLTF	TGTGCCAGCGGGTTATCTGGGGCCAACGTCCTGACTTTC
TRBV29-1	NA	TRBJ2-1	NA	CSVVIAVQYNEQFF	TGCAGCGTGGTCATAGCGGTTCAATACAATGAGCAGTTCTTC
TRBV5-1	NA	TRBJ1-6	NA	CASSLAARYNSPLHF	TGCGCCAGCAGCTTGGCAGCGCGATATAATTCACCCCTCCACTTT
TRBV5-6	NA	TRBJ1-1	NA	CASSLDRVNTEAFF	TGTGCCAGCAGCTTGGACAGGGTGAACACTGAAGCTTTCTTT
TRBV14	NA	TRBJ2-5	NA	CASSVGHRETQYF	TGTGCCAGCAGCGTGGGACATCGGGAGACCCAGTACTTC
TRBV6-5	NA	TRBJ1-2	NA	CATVGQNNYGYTF	TGTGCCACCGTCGGACAGAATAACTATGGCTACACCTTC
TRBV18	NA	TRBJ2-7	TRBD1	CASSPRTGERYEQYF	TGTGCCAGCTCACCGCGGACAGGGGAGAGGTACGAGCAGTACTTC
TRBV7-3	NA	TRBJ2-7	TRBD2	CASSWSAGGAYEQYF	TGTGCCAGCAGCTGGTCAGCGGGGGGCGCCTACGAGCAGTACTTC
TRBV30	many	TRBJ2-6	TRBD1	CAWIDRASGANVLTF	TGTGCCTGGATAGACAGGGCATCTGGGGCCAACGTCCTGACTTTC
TRBV29-1	NA	TRBJ2-2	TRBD2	CSVGLAGGTGELFF	TGCAGCGTGGGACTAGCGGGGGGCACCGGGGAGCTGTTTTTT
TRBV2	NA	TRBJ1-2	NA	CASSRRTVDYGYTF	TGTGCCAGCAGTAGAAGGACAGTTGACTATGGCTACACCTTC
TRBV7-6	once	TRBJ2-1	TRBD1	CASSRPGGQGLYNEQFF	TGTGCCAGCAGCCGTCCCGGCGGACAGGGGCTCTACAATGAGCAGTTCTTC
TRBV5-4	NA	TRBJ2-5	TRBD1	CASSNTGEETQYF	TGTGCCAGCAGCAACACAGGGGAAGAGACCCAGTACTTC
TRBV10-3	NA	TRBJ2-5	TRBD1	CASRETGMAAQYF	TGTGCCAGCAGGGAGACAGGGATGGCGGCCCAGTACTTC
TRBV5-1	few	TRBJ2-5	TRBD2	CASRKSGGQFQETQYF	TGCGCCAGCAGAAAAAGCGGGGGACAATTCCAAGAGACCCAGTACTTC
TRBV5-4	NA	TRBJ1-6	NA	CASSPGQSSYNSPLHF	TGTGCCAGCAGCCCCGGACAGAGCTCCTATAATTCACCCCTCCACTTT
TRBV25-1	few	TRBJ2-5	NA	CASSEYSGGIQDETQYF	TGTGCCAGCAGTGAATACTCCGGCGGAATACAAGACGAGACCCAGTACTTC
TRBV29-1	NA	TRBJ1-4	NA	CSVVEDGATNEKLFF	TGCAGCGTTGTAGAAGACGGAGCGACTAATGAAAAACTGTTTTTT
TRBV9	NA	TRBJ1-2	TRBD1	CASSVEGQGAANYGYTF	TGTGCCAGCAGCGTAGAAGGACAGGGGGCAGCTAACTATGGCTACACCTTC
TRBV9	NA	TRBJ2-1	NA	CASSVASQGGYNEQFF	TGTGCCAGCAGCGTAGCGTCGCAGGGAGGCTACAATGAGCAGTTCTTC
TRBV30	NA	TRBJ1-2	NA	CAWSVRGIFYGYTF	TGTGCCTGGAGTGTTCGGGGGATTTTCTATGGCTACACCTTC
TRBV29-1	once	TRBJ1-5	TRBD1	CSGRQGVDQPQHF	TGCAGCGGCCGACAGGGGGTCGACCAGCCCCAGCATTTT
TRBV7-2	few	TRBJ1-3	TRBD1	CASSPTTGSRNTIYF	TGTGCCAGCAGCCCGACGACAGGGTCGCGAAACACCATATATTTT
TRBV29-1	few	TRBJ2-4	TRBD1	CSVGGQGANNIQYF	TGCAGCGTGGGGGGACAGGGGGCGAATAACATTCAGTACTTC
TRBV30	NA	TRBJ2-5	NA	CAWQREYQETQYF	TGTGCCTGGCAGAGGGAGTACCAAGAGACCCAGTACTTC
TRBV6-5	few	TRBJ2-1	NA	CASSIYNEQFF	TGTGCCAGCAGTATATACAATGAGCAGTTCTTC
TRBV6-6	NA	TRBJ1-5	NA	CATESVSSQPQHF	TGTGCCACAGAGTCGGTGAGTAGTCAGCCCCAGCATTTT
TRBV6-1	NA	TRBJ1-5	TRBD1	CASVKRGPYNQPQHF	TGTGCCAGCGTAAAAAGGGGGCCGTATAATCAGCCCCAGCATTTT
TRBV7-2	NA	TRBJ1-1	NA	CASSFRREGGTEAFF	TGTGCCAGCAGCTTCCGACGGGAGGGAGGCACTGAAGCTTTCTTT
TRBV9	NA	TRBJ2-5	NA	CASSASGTEQETQYF	TGTGCCAGCAGCGCTTCCGGGACGGAGCAAGAGACCCAGTACTTC
TRBV11-1	NA	TRBJ2-1	TRBD2	CASSYGLAVYNEQFF	TGTGCCAGCAGCTACGGACTAGCGGTCTACAATGAGCAGTTCTTC
TRBV29-1	NA	TRBJ1-6	NA	CSVEVASNSPLHF	TGCAGCGTTGAAGTCGCTTCCAATTCACCCCTCCACTTT
TRBV29-1	few	TRBJ2-1	TRBD2	CSVVPGLATNEQFF	TGCAGCGTTGTCCCGGGACTAGCGACCAATGAGCAGTTCTTC
TRBV27	NA	TRBJ1-6	NA	CASSLTNSPLHF	TGTGCCAGCAGCCTGACTAATTCACCCCTCCACTTT
TRBV7-2	NA	TRBJ1-4	TRBD1	CASSLGTGGKLFF	TGTGCCAGCAGCTTAGGAACAGGGGGGAAACTGTTTTTT
TRBV2	once	TRBJ1-1	NA	CASRNEAAEAFF	TGTGCCAGCAGGAACGAGGCGGCTGAAGCTTTCTTT
TRBV6-1	once	TRBJ2-6	NA	CASSALNQAGANVLTF	TGTGCCAGCAGTGCGCTCAACCAGGCTGGGGCCAACGTCCTGACTTTC
TRBV4-3	few	TRBJ1-2	NA	CASSQAGAGGYTF	TGCGCCAGCAGCCAAGCGGGGGCAGGAGGCTACACCTTC
TRBV7-2	few	TRBJ1-2	NA	CASSMGRGPEGYTF	TGTGCCAGCAGCATGGGTCGGGGGCCGGAAGGCTACACCTTC
TRBV27	NA	TRBJ2-5	TRBD2	CASSSSGVYQETQYF	TGTGCCAGCAGTTCAAGCGGGGTGTACCAAGAGACCCAGTACTTC
TRBV7-8	NA	TRBJ1-2	NA	CASSSGDYGYTF	TGTGCCAGCAGCTCAGGGGACTATGGCTACACCTTC
TRBV5-6	NA	TRBJ2-1	NA	CASSFLGSAVF	TGTGCCAGCAGCTTCCTGGGCTCCGCGGTCTTC
TRBV29-1	NA	TRBJ1-3	NA	CSVETVWDLSGNTIYF	TGCAGCGTTGAGACAGTATGGGATCTCTCTGGAAACACCATATATTTT